One sample yielded the 22 T cell receptor beta chains listed below, sequenced in a study of T cells in Graves' hyperthyroidism and ophthalmopathy (dated by TCRdb to about 2019). Libraries were made using multiplex PCR. Sequencing was performed on an Illumina HiSeq 2000. Amplification of TCR beta CDR3 regions was carried out from RNA transcripts. A first-round RT-PCR of the TCR CDR3 used the HTBI primer set with the Qiagen OneStep RT-PCR kit. TCRdb reworked the public reads: Q25 trimming with fastp, MiXCR clone assembly, productive beta chains retained. Under each unique CDR3 protein, matching rows form one entry showing the most common genes and DNA. This sample holds 34,000 or so distinct CDR3 sequences; under 65% were observed only once. In total, the top ten clones hold 20% to 30% of the sample. The sequencing sample was made of blood. The receptors here all came from a middle-aged woman with Graves' ophthalmopathy.

This clonotype is categorized as medium-sized (0.01 to 0.1%). The V gene is TRBV29-1, the J gene TRBJ1-2; possibly TRBD1 for D (6 bases). Looked up from germline, CDR1 is SQVTM and CDR2 is ANQGSEA. The length of the CDR3 is 14 residues. The V gene lost 3 bases and the J gene lost 2 bases, with 13 bases spanning the gap. The DNA for the CDR3 is TGCAGCGTTGACTCAGGACAGTCCAACTATGGCTACACCTTC. This codes for CSVDSGQSNYGYTF.

The chain recombines TRBV19 with TRBJ1-1; D is unresolved. The CDR3 covers 15 residues. Germline CDR1 is LNHDA and CDR2 is SQIVND (reference sequence). Trimming took 3 bases from V and 1 from J, leaving 12 bases between them. CDR3 sequence: CASSISASGNTEAFF. The DNA of the CDR3 is TGTGCCAGTAGTATCTCGGCTAGCGGGAACACTGAAGCTTTCTTT. Complete variable domain (other parts from reference TRBV19 and TRBJ1-1): DGGITQSPKYLFRKEGQNVTLSCEQNLNHDAMYWYRQDPGQGLRLIYYSQIVNDFQKGDIAEGYSVSREKKESFPLTVTSAQKNPTAFYLCASSISASGNTEAFFGQGTRLTVV.

V and J are TRBV10-3 and TRBJ2-1, with TRBD2 as a possible D gene (5 bases). Germline V gives CDR1 ENHRY, CDR2 SYGVKD. This CDR3 comprises 14 residues. V gave up 3 bases and J gave up 0 bases, with 6 bases separating them. The CDR3 region is CAISESGSYNEQFF. In DNA, the CDR3 is TGTGCCATCAGTGAAAGCGGCTCCTACAATGAGCAGTTCTTC.

The chain has TRBV9 and TRBJ2-3; no clear D gene. V was clipped by 1 base and J by 1 base, with 7 bases between them. This CDR3 contains 14 residues. Germline V gene lookup returns CDR1 SGDLS and CDR2 YYNGEE. CDR3 sequence reads: CASSVNVGTDTQYF. The CDR3 region has the DNA TGTGCCAGCAGCGTAAATGTTGGCACAGATACGCAGTATTTT.

A word on this clonotype: At one boundary the junction diverges from the germline segment, which might be a read error. J is TRBJ2-1 and V is TRBV9; D unclear. Looked up from germline, CDR1 is SGDLS and CDR2 is YYNGEE. This CDR3 region has 13 residues. Written as DNA, the CDR3 is TGTGCCAGCAGCGTGGGATCCTATAATGAGCAGTTCTTC. Amino acid sequence: CASSVGSYNEQFF.

The sample holds many counts of this clonotype. The V call is TRBV6-5, the J call TRBJ2-7, with 8 positions matching TRBD1. Germline trimming cut 6 bases from V and 5 bases from J; bases unmatched to any gene: 9. Germline CDR1 MNHEY, CDR2 SVGAGI. The length of the CDR3 is 14 residues. CDR3 sequence: CASSPTRGHNEQYF. CDR3 in DNA: TGTGCCAGCAGCCCAACCAGGGGGCACAACGAGCAGTACTTC.

This clonotype was picked up many times. V gene TRBV7-3 combines with J gene TRBJ2-7; a weak D match, TRBD1 (6 bases). Germline assignment: CDR1 SGHTA and CDR2 FQGTGA. The CDR3 spans 14 residues. Trimming removed 4 bases from V and 4 bases from J, with 14 bases in between. As DNA, the CDR3 is TGTGCCAGCAGCTCGACAGGAAATTCTTACGAGCAGTACTTC. It specifies CASSSTGNSYEQYF.

This clonotype was seen repeatedly, ten times or more. This chain uses TRBV6-4 with TRBJ1-5; D is unresolved. CDR1 and CDR2 from the germline V gene are MRHNA and SNTAGT. Between the trimmed V and J ends, which lost 6 bases and 4 bases, there was a span of 13 bases. The CDR3 has 14 residues. CDR3 sequence (DNA): TGTGCCAGCAGGGACCGCATGAGAAATCAGCCCCAGCATTTT. It translates to CASRDRMRNQPQHF.

This clonotype was seen repeatedly, ten times or more. The V call is TRBV6-6, the J call TRBJ2-7, with D unclear. CDR1 is MNHNY, CDR2 SVGAGI, per germline (reference sequence). This CDR3 is built from 12 residues. With 0 bases removed from V and 4 bases from J, the gap between germline ends came to 4 bases. CDR3 loop: CASSYSVYEQYF. CDR3 coding DNA: TGTGCCAGCAGTTACTCGGTTTACGAGCAGTACTTC.

This clonotype was recorded a few times. The J gene is TRBJ1-3, the V gene TRBV2, with unresolved D. The V gene lost 8 bases and the J gene lost 2 bases, with 10 bases spanning the gap. CDR3 length: 13 residues. Germline CDR1 and CDR2: SNHLY and FYNNEI. CDR3 region: CASGRATGNTIYF. DNA for the CDR3: TGTGCCAGCGGGAGGGCCACTGGAAACACCATATATTTT. Looking up the rest from reference TRBV2 and TRBJ1-3 gives the full variable domain: EPEVTQTPSHQVTQMGQEVILRCVPISNHLYFYWYRQILGQKVEFLVSFYNNEISEKSEIFDDQFSVERPDGSNFTLKIRSTKLEDSAMYFCASGRATGNTIYFGEGSWLTVV.

V and J are TRBV6-6 and TRBJ1-1, with TRBD1 matching 7 bases. This CDR3 is 13 amino acids long. J gave up 4 bases and V 5 bases, and 4 bases lay outside the gene matches. Germline values: CDR1 MNHNY, CDR2 SVGAGI (reference sequence). The CDR3 reads CASSTRDSTEAFF. CDR3 bases: TGTGCCAGCAGTACGAGGGACAGCACTGAAGCTTTCTTT.

With respect to this clonotype: An end of the junction differs from the germline gene, which may be a read error. The chain combines TRBV11-2 with TRBJ2-7, with 9 nucleotides matching TRBD2. CDR3 length equals 14 residues. Germline CDR1 and CDR2: SGHAT and FQNNGV. The CDR3 sequence: CASTAGGNSYGQYF. The CDR3 DNA follows: TGTGCCAGCACAGCGGGGGGCAACTCCTACGGGCAGTACTTC. The full variable domain, its missing parts supplied by reference TRBV11-2 and TRBJ2-7, is EAGVAQSPRYKIIEKRQSVAFWCNPISGHATLYWYQQILGQGPKLLIQFQNNGVVDDSQLPKDRFSAERLKGVDSTLKIQPAKLEDSAVYLCASTAGGNSYGQYFGPGTRLTVT.

For this clonotype: This may be a read error: a much more frequent sequence differs by one nucleotide. The CDR3 does not end in the conserved phenylalanine or tryptophan, so this is likely a read error. The chain combines TRBV5-6 with TRBJ1-5; maybe TRBD1 (5 bases). Between the trimmed V and J ends, which lost 5 bases and 4 bases, there was a span of 16 bases. The germline V gene has CDR1 SGHDT and CDR2 YYEEEE. This CDR3 comprises 15 residues. The DNA of the CDR3 is TGTGCCAGCAGTTTATCGAAGACAGCTAATCAGCCCCAGCATTAT. Amino acid sequence: CASSLSKTANQPQHY.

The rearrangement links TRBV24-1 to TRBJ2-7, with D unresolved. The V gene's germline CDR1 is KGHDR and CDR2 SFDVKD. This CDR3 region has 13 residues. Trimming took off 2 bases at V and 2 bases at J, with 6 bases between the two ends. The CDR3 bases are TGTGCCACCAGTGATTCAGGCGCCTACGAGCAGTACTTC. This encodes CATSDSGAYEQYF.

This clonotype appeared many times. The V gene is TRBV5-1, the J gene TRBJ2-1; 10 bases are a match to TRBD1. The CDR3 runs 15 residues. Losses at the gene ends were 0 bases for V and 7 bases for J; bases not matched to a gene: 4. Germline assignment: CDR1 SGHRS and CDR2 YFSETQ. CDR3 bases: TGCGCCAGCAGCTTGGGAGCGGGACAGGGGAATGAGCAGTTCTTC. This gives the protein CASSLGAGQGNEQFF. Full variable domain (rest looked up from reference TRBV5-1 and TRBJ2-1): KAGVTQTPRYLIKTRGQQVTLSCSPISGHRSVSWYQQTPGQGLQFLFEYFSETQRNKGNFPGRFSGRQFSNSRSEMNVSTLELGDSALYLCASSLGAGQGNEQFFGPGTRLTVL.

The chain is built from TRBV11-3 and TRBJ2-7; a weak D match, TRBD1 (6 bases). The CDR3 sequence is 14 residues long. V was trimmed by 5 bases and J by 4 bases, leaving 15 bases between them. Germline lookup yields CDR1 SGHNT and CDR2 YENEEA. The CDR3 is CASSAGQGSYEQYF. The CDR3 DNA follows: TGTGCCAGCAGCGCGGGCCAGGGGAGTTACGAGCAGTACTTC. The full variable domain, rest sourced from reference TRBV11-3 and TRBJ2-7, is EAGVVQSPRYKIIEKKQPVAFWCNPISGHNTLYWYLQNLGQGPELLIRYENEEAVDDSQLPKDRFSAERLKGVDSTLKIQPAELGDSAVYLCASSAGQGSYEQYFGPGTRLTVT.

In its sample, this clonotype was seen many times. This rearrangement joins TRBV3-1 to TRBJ1-4, with D unresolved. CDR3 size: 11 residues. Germline CDR1 and CDR2: LGHDT and YNNKEL (reference sequence). Between the trimmed V and J ends, which lost 3 bases and 8 bases, there was a span of 4 bases. CDR3 DNA: TGTGCCAGCAGCCAGGTAGAAAAACTGTTTTTT. It encodes CASSQVEKLFF. Full variable domain (rest looked up from reference TRBV3-1 and TRBJ1-4): DTAVSQTPKYLVTQMGNDKSIKCEQNLGHDTMYWYKQDSKKFLKIMFSYNNKELIINETVPNRFSPKSPDKAHLNLHINSLELGDSAVYFCASSQVEKLFFGSGTQLSVL.

This clonotype was counted at least ten times. The rearrangement joins TRBV11-3 to TRBJ2-7; no clear D gene. CDR3 length equals 11 residues. The V end lost 4 bases, the J end lost 7 bases, and 8 bases lay between the germline ends. Germline loops: CDR1 SGHNT, CDR2 YENEEA. For the CDR3, the DNA is TGTGCCAGCAGCTCCCGCTGGGAGCAGTACTTC. This encodes CASSSRWEQYF.

This clonotype was seen many times. The gene calls are TRBV20-1 and TRBJ2-5, with 11 bases aligning to TRBD2. Trimming at V came to 1 base and at J to 5 bases, leaving 12 bases not matched to a gene. Looked up from germline, CDR1 is DFQATT and CDR2 is SNEGSKA (reference sequence). The CDR3 contains 17 residues. The CDR3 spells CSARGSSGGGADETQYF. DNA for the CDR3: TGCAGTGCTAGAGGAAGTAGCGGGGGGGGGGCAGATGAGACCCAGTACTTC.

The CDR3 protein is CSASRLAGAGELFF. In DNA form, the CDR3 reads TGCAGTGCTTCCCGGCTAGCGGGAGCCGGGGAGCTGTTTTTT. The rearrangement links TRBV20-1 to TRBJ2-2, with 10 bases identical to TRBD2. CDR3 length equals 14 residues. V lost 5 bases to trimming and J lost 6 bases; unmatched junction nucleotides: 6. Germline assignment: CDR1 DFQATT and CDR2 SNEGSKA (reference sequence).

Many counts were recorded for this clonotype. The chain joins TRBV4-3 to TRBJ1-4; 8 positions match TRBD1. Germline V gene data show CDR1 as LGHNA and CDR2 as YSLEER. Unmatched junction bases numbered 3, after V lost 3 bases and J lost 0 bases. This CDR3 contains 16 residues. CDR3 in amino acids: CASSQTGQATNEKLFF. CDR3 DNA: TGCGCCAGCAGCCAGACGGGACAGGCAACTAATGAAAAACTGTTTTTT.

As concerns this clonotype: A much larger clone differs from this one at a single base, so this may be a read error. The gene calls are TRBV6-1 and TRBJ2-1; 11 nucleotides line up with TRBD2. Germline CDR1 MNHNS, CDR2 SASEGT. This CDR3 region has 18 residues. The CDR3 nucleotides read TGTGCCTGCAGTGACCCCAGGACTAGCGGGCGGACCTACAATGAGCAGTTCTTC. Encoded protein: CACSDPRTSGRTYNEQFF.